This T cell receptor (beta chain) is drawn from a study of blood T cell repertoires in COVID-19. Study context: In each case, the material was cDNA or gDNA derived from T cells, B-cell-depleted T cells, or PBMCs.

CDR1 MNHEY and CDR2 SVGAGI come from the germline V gene. Unmatched junction bases numbered 5, after V lost 10 bases and J lost 7 bases. The CDR3 totals 13 residues. Clones were sequenced by immunoSEQ multiplex PCR, and TCRdb holds only the in-frame ones, with some missing. The sample carries about 190,000 clones, around nine tenths recorded once. This receptor was identified in a human donor in a cohort sampled during active COVID-19. The sequenced material came from peripheral blood. The chain recombines TRBV6-5 with TRBJ2-1; TRBD2 matches 12 bases. The CDR3 DNA sequence: TGTGCCACCCGGACTAGCGGGATGAATGAGCAGTTCTTC. This sequence encodes CATRTSGMNEQFF.